Listed below are T cell receptor beta chains from one sample, sequenced in a study of T cell responses to AZD1222 COVID-19 vaccine. The assay was immunoSEQ multiplex PCR, and TCRdb's table has in-frame clones only and misses some. The sample lists 150,000 or so clones, about 90% seen once, with over 3% in the top ten. The starting material was peripheral blood, obtained 28 days after the second AZD1222 dose. The receptor set was obtained from an adult who received the AZD1222 COVID-19 vaccine. CDR3s include the opening cysteine and the closing phenylalanine or tryptophan. D genes are given only for firm matches. Clone size, where shown, is once, few, many, or a class for clones that have expanded.

j_call | v_call | clone_size | d_call | cdr3_aa | cdr3_nt
TRBJ1-2 | TRBV6-5 | few | . | CASSFSGAGGYTF | TGTGCCAGCAGTTTTTCAGGGGCGGGTGGCTACACCTTC
TRBJ2-3 | TRBV7-9 | . | . | CASSHWARTDTQYF | TGTGCCAGCAGCCACTGGGCAAGAACAGATACGCAGTATTTT
TRBJ2-5 | TRBV29-1 | . | . | CSVEEGTQYF | TGCAGCGTTGAGGAAGGGACCCAGTACTTC
TRBJ2-3 | TRBV29-1 | . | TRBD2 | CSVEVGSGGLDTQYF | TGCAGCGTTGAAGTCGGTAGCGGGGGGTTGGATACGCAGTATTTT
TRBJ1-4 | TRBV4-1 | . | TRBD1 | CASSSQGATNEKLFF | TGCGCCAGCAGCTCACAGGGGGCAACTAATGAAAAACTGTTTTTT
TRBJ2-7 | TRBV7-2 | . | . | CASSSAFGGSYEQYF | TGTGCCAGCAGCTCTGCTTTTGGCGGAAGCTACGAGCAGTACTTC
TRBJ2-7 | TRBV12-3/TRBV12-4 | . | . | CASSLWQNYEQYF | TGTGCCAGCAGTTTATGGCAGAACTACGAGCAGTACTTC
TRBJ1-5 | TRBV30 | . | . | CAWSVHGNGQPQHF | TGTGCCTGGAGTGTACACGGGAACGGGCAGCCCCAGCATTTT
TRBJ2-7 | TRBV6-1 | . | . | CASSEGGSYEQYF | TGTGCCAGCAGTGAAGGAGGCAGCTACGAGCAGTACTTC
TRBJ1-6 | TRBV19 | once | TRBD1 | CASRPQGSSYNSPLHF | TGTGCCAGTAGGCCACAGGGGAGCTCCTATAATTCACCCCTCCACTTT
TRBJ2-7 | TRBV27 | . | . | CASSVSGPSYEQYF | TGTGCCAGCAGTGTTAGCGGCCCCTCCTACGAGCAGTACTTC
TRBJ1-1 | TRBV19 | . | . | CASSTAMNTEAFF | TGTGCCAGTAGTACAGCCATGAACACTGAAGCTTTCTTT
TRBJ2-3 | TRBV27 | once | TRBD2 | CASSFSGRTDTQYF | TGTGCCAGCAGTTTCAGCGGGAGGACAGATACGCAGTATTTT
TRBJ1-4 | TRBV2 | few | TRBD1 | CASRDRGREKLFF | TGTGCCAGCAGGGACAGGGGGCGAGAAAAACTGTTTTTT